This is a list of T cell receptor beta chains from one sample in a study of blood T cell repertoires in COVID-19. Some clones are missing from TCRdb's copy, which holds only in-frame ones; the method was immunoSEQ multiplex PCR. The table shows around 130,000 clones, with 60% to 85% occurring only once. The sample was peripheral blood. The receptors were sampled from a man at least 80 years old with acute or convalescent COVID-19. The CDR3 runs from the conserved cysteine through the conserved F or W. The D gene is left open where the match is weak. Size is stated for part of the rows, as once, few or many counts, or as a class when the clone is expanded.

CDR3 DNA: TGTGCCAGCAGTCGCCCAGCGGGGAGCGGCTCGGATACGCAGTATTTT; CDR3 protein: CASSRPAGSGSDTQYF; clone size: -; J gene: TRBJ2-3; D gene: TRBD2; V gene: TRBV6-2/TRBV6-3
CDR3 DNA: TGTGCCAGCACCCTTAATCTGGGCGCCCGGGCCAACGTCCTGACTTTC; CDR3 protein: CASTLNLGARANVLTF; clone size: -; J gene: TRBJ2-6; D gene: -; V gene: TRBV5-6
CDR3 DNA: TGTGCCAGCTCACCAAACACAGGATATGGCTACACCTTC; CDR3 protein: CASSPNTGYGYTF; clone size: many; J gene: TRBJ1-2; D gene: -; V gene: TRBV18
CDR3 DNA: TGTGCCAGCAGCTTAGGTAGCGGGGGGGCCGGTTACGAGCAGTACTTC; CDR3 protein: CASSLGSGGAGYEQYF; clone size: -; J gene: TRBJ2-7; D gene: TRBD2; V gene: TRBV7-2
CDR3 DNA: TGTGCCAGCAGCCAAGGAGGTGCCGGCCACGAGCAGTACTTC; CDR3 protein: CASSQGGAGHEQYF; clone size: -; J gene: TRBJ2-7; D gene: -; V gene: TRBV3-1/TRBV3-2
CDR3 DNA: TGTGCCACCAGCAGAGACGCGGTGGGGCCGAACACCGGGGAGCTGTTTTTT; CDR3 protein: CATSRDAVGPNTGELFF; clone size: few; J gene: TRBJ2-2; D gene: -; V gene: TRBV15
CDR3 DNA: TGTGCCAGCAGCGTAGAACGGGGAGCGGGGGTATTTCCAGATACGCAGTATTTT; CDR3 protein: CASSVERGAGVFPDTQYF; clone size: -; J gene: TRBJ2-3; D gene: TRBD2; V gene: TRBV9
CDR3 DNA: TGTGCCAGCAGCCAAGAACTAGCGGGGTACCAAGAGACCCAGTACTTC; CDR3 protein: CASSQELAGYQETQYF; clone size: -; J gene: TRBJ2-5; D gene: TRBD2; V gene: TRBV4-2
CDR3 DNA: TGTGCCAGCAGTGACCCGGGACAGGGTACCTACGAGCAGTACTTC; CDR3 protein: CASSDPGQGTYEQYF; clone size: -; J gene: TRBJ2-7; D gene: TRBD1; V gene: TRBV6-1
CDR3 DNA: TGCGCCAGCAGCCTACTGACAGATAACTATGGCTACACCTTC; CDR3 protein: CASSLLTDNYGYTF; clone size: once; J gene: TRBJ1-2; D gene: -; V gene: TRBV5-1
CDR3 DNA: TGCGCCAGCAGGGGTGGACAGGGTGGGAACTATGGCTACACCTTC; CDR3 protein: CASRGGQGGNYGYTF; clone size: -; J gene: TRBJ1-2; D gene: TRBD1; V gene: TRBV10-2
CDR3 DNA: TGTGCCAGCAGCTTTGGAGGGGACAGTCAGCCCCAGCATTTT; CDR3 protein: CASSFGGDSQPQHF; clone size: -; J gene: TRBJ1-5; D gene: TRBD1; V gene: TRBV7-2
CDR3 DNA: TGTGCCAGCTCGACCACCAGGGTTGGCGGGGCCAACGTCCTGACTTTC; CDR3 protein: CASSTTRVGGANVLTF; clone size: few; J gene: TRBJ2-6; D gene: -; V gene: TRBV18
CDR3 DNA: TGCGCCAGCAGCTCCACTAGCGGTAGAGAGACCCAGTACTTC; CDR3 protein: CASSSTSGRETQYF; clone size: -; J gene: TRBJ2-5; D gene: TRBD2; V gene: TRBV5-1
CDR3 DNA: TGTGCCAGCTCACCAAGGGAGGGCGCGGAGACCCAGTACTTC; CDR3 protein: CASSPREGAETQYF; clone size: -; J gene: TRBJ2-5; D gene: TRBD2; V gene: TRBV18
CDR3 DNA: TGCAGCGTTGATCTTACAGGGGGCTTGGACACCGGGGAGCTGTTTTTT; CDR3 protein: CSVDLTGGLDTGELFF; clone size: -; J gene: TRBJ2-2; D gene: TRBD1; V gene: TRBV29-1
CDR3 DNA: TGTGCCAGCAGCCTCCGACAGGGGGGCTACACCTTC; CDR3 protein: CASSLRQGGYTF; clone size: -; J gene: TRBJ1-2; D gene: TRBD1; V gene: TRBV6-6
CDR3 DNA: TGTGCCAGCAGTGAATCATCAGGGGGCGAGACCCAGTACTTC; CDR3 protein: CASSESSGGETQYF; clone size: -; J gene: TRBJ2-5; D gene: TRBD1; V gene: TRBV25-1
CDR3 DNA: TGTGCCAGCAGCTTAGAAGGGGGCGCCTCCAACGAGCAGTACTTC; CDR3 protein: CASSLEGGASNEQYF; clone size: once; J gene: TRBJ2-7; D gene: TRBD1; V gene: TRBV7-2
CDR3 DNA: TGTGCCAGCAGCATCAGGGAGACCCAGTACTTC; CDR3 protein: CASSIRETQYF; clone size: -; J gene: TRBJ2-5; D gene: -; V gene: TRBV28
CDR3 DNA: TGTGCCAGCAGCTGGGACAGGGGAGGAGAAGAGACCCAGTACTTC; CDR3 protein: CASSWDRGGEETQYF; clone size: medium-sized; J gene: TRBJ2-5; D gene: TRBD1; V gene: TRBV2
CDR3 DNA: TGTGCCAGCAGTACCACAGGTTCCAATCAGCCCCAGCATTTT; CDR3 protein: CASSTTGSNQPQHF; clone size: many; J gene: TRBJ1-5; D gene: -; V gene: TRBV6-6
CDR3 DNA: TGTGCCAGCAGTGACCGGGACAGTCAAGAGACCCAGTACTTC; CDR3 protein: CASSDRDSQETQYF; clone size: once; J gene: TRBJ2-5; D gene: TRBD1; V gene: TRBV6-1
CDR3 DNA: TGTGCCAGCTCACTCGGACAGGGTAGCACCGGGGAGCTGTTTTTT; CDR3 protein: CASSLGQGSTGELFF; clone size: -; J gene: TRBJ2-2; D gene: TRBD1; V gene: TRBV18
CDR3 DNA: TGCGCCAGCAGCCCACGGCCCGGGACGAACACCGGGGAGCTGTTTTTT; CDR3 protein: CASSPRPGTNTGELFF; clone size: few; J gene: TRBJ2-2; D gene: -; V gene: TRBV5-1
CDR3 DNA: TGTGCCAGCAGCTCCGGGACTCCGGTCGGTGAGCAGTACTTC; CDR3 protein: CASSSGTPVGEQYF; clone size: -; J gene: TRBJ2-7; D gene: -; V gene: TRBV11-1
CDR3 DNA: TGTGCCAGTAGCAATAAACAGGGGTATGGTTCACCCCTCCACTTT; CDR3 protein: CASSNKQGYGSPLHF; clone size: many; J gene: TRBJ1-6; D gene: TRBD1; V gene: TRBV19
CDR3 DNA: TGTGCCAGCAGTTACTCCCCCCCTCTCCCCGGGGAGCTGTTTTTT; CDR3 protein: CASSYSPPLPGELFF; clone size: -; J gene: TRBJ2-2; D gene: -; V gene: TRBV6-5
CDR3 DNA: TGTGCCAGCAGTTCATCCGGGACTAGCGGCTACAATGAGCAGTTCTTC; CDR3 protein: CASSSSGTSGYNEQFF; clone size: -; J gene: TRBJ2-1; D gene: TRBD2; V gene: TRBV7-9
CDR3 DNA: TGTGCCAGCAGTCGGAGCTCTGGAAACACCATATATTTT; CDR3 protein: CASSRSSGNTIYF; clone size: -; J gene: TRBJ1-3; D gene: -; V gene: TRBV12-3/TRBV12-4
CDR3 DNA: TGTGCCAGTAGGCCGTGGTCAGGCACAGATACGCAGTATTTT; CDR3 protein: CASRPWSGTDTQYF; clone size: -; J gene: TRBJ2-3; D gene: -; V gene: TRBV19
CDR3 DNA: TGTGCCAGCAGCCAACTTCGAGGGACAGAGCTGGGAAACACCATATATTTT; CDR3 protein: CASSQLRGTELGNTIYF; clone size: -; J gene: TRBJ1-3; D gene: TRBD1; V gene: TRBV4-2
CDR3 DNA: TGTGCCAGCAGCCAAGACTGGGCTAGCGGGGGGGCTGGGGAGCAGTTCTTC; CDR3 protein: CASSQDWASGGAGEQFF; clone size: once; J gene: TRBJ2-1; D gene: TRBD2; V gene: TRBV7-9
CDR3 DNA: TGCGCCAGCAGCCAAGATGCGCCGGGACAGAACCCCTACGAGCAGTACTTC; CDR3 protein: CASSQDAPGQNPYEQYF; clone size: -; J gene: TRBJ2-7; D gene: TRBD1; V gene: TRBV4-3
CDR3 DNA: TGTGCCAGTAGTATCGGAGCGGGACAGGGGACCTACTCCTACGAGCAGTACTTC; CDR3 protein: CASSIGAGQGTYSYEQYF; clone size: -; J gene: TRBJ2-7; D gene: TRBD1; V gene: TRBV19
CDR3 DNA: TGTGCCAGCAGTGTGGGCCAGGGGTCTAGTTCACCCCTCCACTTT; CDR3 protein: CASSVGQGSSSPLHF; clone size: -; J gene: TRBJ1-6; D gene: -; V gene: TRBV2
CDR3 DNA: TGTGCCAGCAGCTTGGGACTAGCGGCCCTCGAGCAGTTCTTC; CDR3 protein: CASSLGLAALEQFF; clone size: once; J gene: TRBJ2-1; D gene: TRBD2; V gene: TRBV5-8
CDR3 DNA: TGTGCCACCAGCAGAGATCAGGATCAGTCTTCATGGTATGGCTACACCTTC; CDR3 protein: CATSRDQDQSSWYGYTF; clone size: few; J gene: TRBJ1-2; D gene: -; V gene: TRBV15
CDR3 DNA: TGTGCCAGCAGCCAAGTCGGTTTTGGTGGCACTGAAGCTTTCTTT; CDR3 protein: CASSQVGFGGTEAFF; clone size: -; J gene: TRBJ1-1; D gene: -; V gene: TRBV4-2
CDR3 DNA: TGTGCCAGCGGAATTACAGGGGGCTACGTTGAAGCTTTCTTT; CDR3 protein: CASGITGGYVEAFF; clone size: -; J gene: TRBJ1-1; D gene: TRBD1; V gene: TRBV7-2
CDR3 DNA: TGTGCCAGCAGCTCCCCCGGGACAGGGAATTACAATGAGCAGTTCTTC; CDR3 protein: CASSSPGTGNYNEQFF; clone size: -; J gene: TRBJ2-1; D gene: TRBD1; V gene: TRBV5-8
CDR3 DNA: TGTGCCAGCAGCTTGGGGGAAGGACTAGGAACCGGGGAGCTGTTTTTT; CDR3 protein: CASSLGEGLGTGELFF; clone size: -; J gene: TRBJ2-2; D gene: TRBD2; V gene: TRBV5-4
CDR3 DNA: TGTGCAAGTCGCTTAGGACAGGGGGCGCCCCGTTTTGTCTATGGCTACACCTTC; CDR3 protein: CASRLGQGAPRFVYGYTF; clone size: -; J gene: TRBJ1-2; D gene: -; V gene: TRBV12-2
CDR3 DNA: TGTGCCAGCAGCGTAGGGGTCGGGGCAGGGGTGGCTGAAGCTTTCTTT; CDR3 protein: CASSVGVGAGVAEAFF; clone size: -; J gene: TRBJ1-1; D gene: -; V gene: TRBV9
CDR3 DNA: TGTGCCAGCAGCCAAGCGGTAAAGGGGCCAAGTCAAGAGACCCAGTACTTC; CDR3 protein: CASSQAVKGPSQETQYF; clone size: -; J gene: TRBJ2-5; D gene: -; V gene: TRBV4-2
CDR3 DNA: TGTGCCAGCTCAATTACAGGGCAGAACACTGAAGCTTTCTTT; CDR3 protein: CASSITGQNTEAFF; clone size: -; J gene: TRBJ1-1; D gene: -; V gene: TRBV18
CDR3 DNA: TGTGCCGGCAGCTTACAGGGGTTACCCTACGAGCAGTACTTC; CDR3 protein: CAGSLQGLPYEQYF; clone size: -; J gene: TRBJ2-7; D gene: TRBD1; V gene: TRBV3-1/TRBV3-2
CDR3 DNA: TGTGCCAGCAGGGGACAGGGCGGTCAGCCCCAGCATTTT; CDR3 protein: CASRGQGGQPQHF; clone size: -; J gene: TRBJ1-5; D gene: TRBD1; V gene: TRBV2
CDR3 DNA: TGTGCCAGCAGCTCAAGACAGGGGCAAGGCTACACCTTC; CDR3 protein: CASSSRQGQGYTF; clone size: -; J gene: TRBJ1-2; D gene: TRBD1; V gene: TRBV7-3
CDR3 DNA: TGTGCCAGCACCTGGGAGGGAGTGTCCACTGAAGCTTTCTTT; CDR3 protein: CASTWEGVSTEAFF; clone size: -; J gene: TRBJ1-1; D gene: -; V gene: TRBV5-6
CDR3 DNA: TGTGCTAGTGGTTTGGGGACTGGGGGGTCCAATGAGCAGTTCTTC; CDR3 protein: CASGLGTGGSNEQFF; clone size: -; J gene: TRBJ2-1; D gene: -; V gene: TRBV12-5
CDR3 DNA: TGTGCCAGCAGTTTTACCGGGACTAGCGGATACAATGAGCAGTTCTTC; CDR3 protein: CASSFTGTSGYNEQFF; clone size: -; J gene: TRBJ2-1; D gene: TRBD2; V gene: TRBV27
CDR3 DNA: TGTGCCAGTAGTTCCAGGGGCCAAGGTAACTATGGCTACACCTTC; CDR3 protein: CASSSRGQGNYGYTF; clone size: -; J gene: TRBJ1-2; D gene: -; V gene: TRBV19
CDR3 DNA: TGTGCCAGCAGCCAAACAGGAGACCGACTTGAGCAGTTCTTC; CDR3 protein: CASSQTGDRLEQFF; clone size: -; J gene: TRBJ2-1; D gene: -; V gene: TRBV14
CDR3 DNA: TGTGCCAGCAGCCCCACCGGGACTACCGGTTATGGTAATGAAAAACTGTTTTTT; CDR3 protein: CASSPTGTTGYGNEKLFF; clone size: -; J gene: TRBJ1-4; D gene: -; V gene: TRBV11-2
CDR3 DNA: TGCGCCAGCAGTCAATCGAAGGGGAACTACAATGAGCAGTTCTTC; CDR3 protein: CASSQSKGNYNEQFF; clone size: few; J gene: TRBJ2-1; D gene: -; V gene: TRBV23-1
CDR3 DNA: TGTGCCAGCAGCTTGGACGGAGGACTAGCCTACGAGCAGTACTTC; CDR3 protein: CASSLDGGLAYEQYF; clone size: once; J gene: TRBJ2-7; D gene: TRBD2; V gene: TRBV5-8
CDR3 DNA: TGTGCCAGCAGCTTAACCCGGGACAGGGGCAAGGAGGGCTATGGCTACACCTTC; CDR3 protein: CASSLTRDRGKEGYGYTF; clone size: -; J gene: TRBJ1-2; D gene: TRBD1; V gene: TRBV7-8
CDR3 DNA: TGTGCCAGCAGCCAAGACCGCGTCATTGGCTATGGCTACACCTTC; CDR3 protein: CASSQDRVIGYGYTF; clone size: few; J gene: TRBJ1-2; D gene: -; V gene: TRBV14